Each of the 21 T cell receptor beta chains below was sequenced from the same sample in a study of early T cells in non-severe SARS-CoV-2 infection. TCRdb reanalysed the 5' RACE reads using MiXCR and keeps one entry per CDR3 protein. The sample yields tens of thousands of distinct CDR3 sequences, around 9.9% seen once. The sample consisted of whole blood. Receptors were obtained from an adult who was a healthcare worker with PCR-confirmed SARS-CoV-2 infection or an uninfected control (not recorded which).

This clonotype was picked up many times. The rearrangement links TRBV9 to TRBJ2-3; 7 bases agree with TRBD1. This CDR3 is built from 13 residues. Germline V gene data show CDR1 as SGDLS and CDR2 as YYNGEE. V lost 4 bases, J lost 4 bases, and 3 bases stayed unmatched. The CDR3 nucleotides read TGTGCCAGCAGCTACACAGGGGCAGATACGCAGTATTTT. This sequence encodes CASSYTGADTQYF.

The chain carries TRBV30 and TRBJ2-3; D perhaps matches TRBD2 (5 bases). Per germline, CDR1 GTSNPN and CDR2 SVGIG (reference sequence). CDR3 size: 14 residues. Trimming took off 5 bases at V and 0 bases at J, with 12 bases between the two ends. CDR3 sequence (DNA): TGTGCCTGGCGGACTGGCCTTAGCACAGATACGCAGTATTTT. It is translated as CAWRTGLSTDTQYF.

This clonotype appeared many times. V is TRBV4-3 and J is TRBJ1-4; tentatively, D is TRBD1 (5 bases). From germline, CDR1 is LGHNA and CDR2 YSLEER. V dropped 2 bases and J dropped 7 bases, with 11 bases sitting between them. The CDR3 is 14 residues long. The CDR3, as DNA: TGCGCCAGCAGCCAAAGGGCAGGGAGTGAAAAACTGTTTTTT. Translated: CASSQRAGSEKLFF.

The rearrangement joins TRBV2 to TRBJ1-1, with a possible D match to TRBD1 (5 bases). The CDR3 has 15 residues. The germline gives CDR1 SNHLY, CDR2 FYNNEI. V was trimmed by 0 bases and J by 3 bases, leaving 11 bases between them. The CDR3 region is CASSEARRVYTEAFF. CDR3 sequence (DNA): TGTGCCAGCAGTGAAGCCCGCAGGGTCTACACTGAAGCTTTCTTT. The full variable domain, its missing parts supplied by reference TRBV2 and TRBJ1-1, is EPEVTQTPSHQVTQMGQEVILRCVPISNHLYFYWYRQILGQKVEFLVSFYNNEISEKSEIFDDQFSVERPDGSNFTLKIRSTKLEDSAMYFCASSEARRVYTEAFFGQGTRLTVV.

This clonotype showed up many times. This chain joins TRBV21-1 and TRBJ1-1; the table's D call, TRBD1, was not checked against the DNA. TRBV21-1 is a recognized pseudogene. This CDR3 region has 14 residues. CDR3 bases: TGTGCCAGCAGCTTCCCGAGGAAGAACACTGAAGCTTTCTTT. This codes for CASSFPRKNTEAFF.

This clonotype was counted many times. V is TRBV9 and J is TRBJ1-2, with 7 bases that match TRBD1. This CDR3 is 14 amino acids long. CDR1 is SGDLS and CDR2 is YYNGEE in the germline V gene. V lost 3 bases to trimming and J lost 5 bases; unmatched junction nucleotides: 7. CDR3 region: CASSGTGVLYGYTF. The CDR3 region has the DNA TGTGCCAGCAGCGGAACAGGGGTCTTATATGGCTACACCTTC.

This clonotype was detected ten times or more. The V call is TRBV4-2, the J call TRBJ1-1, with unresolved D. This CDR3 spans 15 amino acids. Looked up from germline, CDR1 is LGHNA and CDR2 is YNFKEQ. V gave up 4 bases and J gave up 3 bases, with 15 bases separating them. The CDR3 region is CASSLEFDSDTEAFF. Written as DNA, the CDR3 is TGTGCCAGCAGCCTGGAGTTCGACTCGGACACTGAAGCTTTCTTT.

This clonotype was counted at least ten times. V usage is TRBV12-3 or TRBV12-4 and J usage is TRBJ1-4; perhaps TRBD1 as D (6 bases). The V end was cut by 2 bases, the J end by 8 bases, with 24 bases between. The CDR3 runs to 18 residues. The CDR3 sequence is CASSLSAGAQLGDEKLFF. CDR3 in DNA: TGTGCCAGCAGTTTATCGGCAGGGGCTCAGCTTGGGGACGAAAAACTGTTTTTT.

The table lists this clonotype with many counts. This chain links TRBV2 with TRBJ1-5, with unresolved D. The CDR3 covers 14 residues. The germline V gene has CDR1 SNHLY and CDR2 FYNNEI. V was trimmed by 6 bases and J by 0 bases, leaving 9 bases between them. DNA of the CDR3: TGTGCCAGCAGGTCACCGTATAGCAATCAGCCCCAGCATTTT. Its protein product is CASRSPYSNQPQHF. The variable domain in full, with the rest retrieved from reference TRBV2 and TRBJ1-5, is EPEVTQTPSHQVTQMGQEVILRCVPISNHLYFYWYRQILGQKVEFLVSFYNNEISEKSEIFDDQFSVERPDGSNFTLKIRSTKLEDSAMYFCASRSPYSNQPQHFGDGTRLSIL.

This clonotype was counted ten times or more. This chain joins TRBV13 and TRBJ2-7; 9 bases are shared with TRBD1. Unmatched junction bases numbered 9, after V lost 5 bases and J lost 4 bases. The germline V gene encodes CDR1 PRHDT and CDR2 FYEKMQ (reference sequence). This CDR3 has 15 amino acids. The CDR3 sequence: CASSIRTGVGYEQYF. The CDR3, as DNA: TGTGCCAGCAGCATCCGGACAGGGGTCGGTTACGAGCAGTACTTC.

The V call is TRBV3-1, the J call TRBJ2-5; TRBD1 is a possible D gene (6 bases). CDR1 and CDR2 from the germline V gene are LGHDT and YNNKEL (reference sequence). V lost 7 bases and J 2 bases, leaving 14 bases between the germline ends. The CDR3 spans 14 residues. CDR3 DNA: TGTGCCAGCAACCAGGGGCGGTTACAAGAGACCCAGTACTTC. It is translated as CASNQGRLQETQYF.

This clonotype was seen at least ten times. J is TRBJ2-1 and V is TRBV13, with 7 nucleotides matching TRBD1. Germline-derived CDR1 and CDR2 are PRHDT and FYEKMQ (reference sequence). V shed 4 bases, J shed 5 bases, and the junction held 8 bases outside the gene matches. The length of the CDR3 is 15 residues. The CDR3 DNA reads TGTGCCAGCAGCTGGAGACAGGGACCGAACAATGAGCAGTTCTTC. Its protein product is CASSWRQGPNNEQFF.

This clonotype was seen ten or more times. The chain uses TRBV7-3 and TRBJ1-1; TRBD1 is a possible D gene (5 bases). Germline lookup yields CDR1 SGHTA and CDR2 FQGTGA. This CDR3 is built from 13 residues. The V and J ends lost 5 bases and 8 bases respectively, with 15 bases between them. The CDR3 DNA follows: TGTGCCAGCAGCACTCAGACAGAGAAAGAAGCTTTCTTT. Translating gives CASSTQTEKEAFF.

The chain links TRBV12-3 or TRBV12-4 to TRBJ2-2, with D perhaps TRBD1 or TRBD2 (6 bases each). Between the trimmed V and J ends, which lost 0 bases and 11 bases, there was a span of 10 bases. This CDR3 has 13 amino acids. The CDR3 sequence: CASSLAWGAELFF. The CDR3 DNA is TGTGCCAGCAGTTTAGCGTGGGGGGCAGAGCTGTTTTTT.

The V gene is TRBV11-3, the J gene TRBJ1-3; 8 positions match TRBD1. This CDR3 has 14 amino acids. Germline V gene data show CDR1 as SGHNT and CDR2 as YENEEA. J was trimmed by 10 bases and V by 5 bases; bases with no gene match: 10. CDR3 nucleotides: TGTGCCAGCAGCCCTGGACAGGGATCGAGGACCATATATTTT. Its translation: CASSPGQGSRTIYF. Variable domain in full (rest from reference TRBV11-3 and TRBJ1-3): EAGVVQSPRYKIIEKKQPVAFWCNPISGHNTLYWYLQNLGQGPELLIRYENEEAVDDSQLPKDRFSAERLKGVDSTLKIQPAELGDSAVYLCASSPGQGSRTIYFGEGSWLTVV.

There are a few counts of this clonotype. CDR3 sequence: CASTRGGANSGNTIYF. For the CDR3, the DNA is TGTGCCAGCACCCGAGGGGGGGCCAACTCTGGAAACACCATATATTTT. V and J are TRBV7-2 and TRBJ1-3; possibly TRBD1 for D (6 bases). Trimming removed 7 bases from V and 0 bases from J, with 16 bases in between. Germline V gene data show CDR1 as SGHTA and CDR2 as FQGNSA. There are 16 residues in the CDR3.

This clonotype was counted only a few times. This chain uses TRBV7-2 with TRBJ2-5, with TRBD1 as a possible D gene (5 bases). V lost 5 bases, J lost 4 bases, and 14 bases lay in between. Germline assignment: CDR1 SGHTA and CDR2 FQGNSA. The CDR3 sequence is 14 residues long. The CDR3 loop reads CASSPNPGLETQYF. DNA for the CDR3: TGTGCCAGCAGCCCCAATCCAGGGCTAGAGACCCAGTACTTC.

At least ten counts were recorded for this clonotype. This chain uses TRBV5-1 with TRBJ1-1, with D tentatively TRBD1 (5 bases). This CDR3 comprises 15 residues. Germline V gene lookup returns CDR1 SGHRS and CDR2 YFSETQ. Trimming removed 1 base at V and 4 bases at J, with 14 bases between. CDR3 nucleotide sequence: TGCGCCAGCAGCTTGTCAGGGAAGAGGGGCACTGAAGCTTTCTTT. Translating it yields CASSLSGKRGTEAFF.

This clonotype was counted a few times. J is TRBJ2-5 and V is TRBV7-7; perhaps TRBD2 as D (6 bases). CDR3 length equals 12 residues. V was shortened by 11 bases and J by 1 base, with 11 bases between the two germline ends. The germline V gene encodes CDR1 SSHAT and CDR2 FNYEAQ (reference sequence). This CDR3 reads CAVGTLQETQYF. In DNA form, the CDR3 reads TGTGCCGTAGGGACTCTCCAAGAGACCCAGTACTTC.

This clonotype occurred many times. CDR3 sequence: CATTIIAGDRTDTQYF. The CDR3 DNA reads TGTGCCACGACCATAATAGCGGGGGATCGCACAGATACGCAGTATTTT. V and J are TRBV10-3 and TRBJ2-3; 9 nucleotides match TRBD2. V shed 10 bases, J shed 1 base, and the junction held 12 bases outside the gene matches. Germline CDR1 ENHRY, CDR2 SYGVKD. The CDR3 length is 16 residues.

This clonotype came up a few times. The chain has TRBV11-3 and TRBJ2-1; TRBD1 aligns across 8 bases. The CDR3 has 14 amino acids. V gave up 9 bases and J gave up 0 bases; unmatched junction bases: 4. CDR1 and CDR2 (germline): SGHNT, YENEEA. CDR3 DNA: TGTGCCAGTTCTCAGGGGGCCTCCTACAATGAGCAGTTCTTC. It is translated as CASSQGASYNEQFF.